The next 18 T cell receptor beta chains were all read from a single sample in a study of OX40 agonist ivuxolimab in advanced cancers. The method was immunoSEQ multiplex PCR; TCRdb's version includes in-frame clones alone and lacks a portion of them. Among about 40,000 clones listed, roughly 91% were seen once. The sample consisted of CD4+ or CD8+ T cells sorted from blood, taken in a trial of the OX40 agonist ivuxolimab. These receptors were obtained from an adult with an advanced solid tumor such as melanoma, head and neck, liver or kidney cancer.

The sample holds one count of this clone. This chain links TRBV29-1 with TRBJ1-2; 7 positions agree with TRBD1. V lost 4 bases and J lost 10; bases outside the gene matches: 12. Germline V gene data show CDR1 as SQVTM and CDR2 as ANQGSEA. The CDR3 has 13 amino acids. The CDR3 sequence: CSVVIQQGTLYTF. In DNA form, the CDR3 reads TGCAGCGTTGTGATCCAACAGGGGACCCTCTACACCTTC. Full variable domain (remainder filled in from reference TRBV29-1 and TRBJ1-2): SAVISQKPSRDICQRGTSLTIQCQVDSQVTMMFWYRQQPGQSLTLIATANQGSEATYESGFVIDKFPISRPNLTFSTLTVSNMSPEDSSIYLCSVVIQQGTLYTFGSGTRLTVV.

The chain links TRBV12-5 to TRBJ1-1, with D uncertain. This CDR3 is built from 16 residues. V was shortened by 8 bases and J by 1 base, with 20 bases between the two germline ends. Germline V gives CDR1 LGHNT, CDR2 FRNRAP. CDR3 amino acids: CASLLVSGSRNTEAFF. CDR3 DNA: TGTGCTAGTTTATTAGTGTCGGGCAGCAGGAACACTGAAGCTTTCTTT.

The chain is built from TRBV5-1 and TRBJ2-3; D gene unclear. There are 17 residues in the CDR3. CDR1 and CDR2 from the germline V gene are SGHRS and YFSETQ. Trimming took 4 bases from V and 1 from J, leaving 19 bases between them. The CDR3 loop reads CASSPYPGSRGTDTQYF. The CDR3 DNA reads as TGCGCCAGCAGCCCCTATCCGGGCAGCCGGGGCACAGATACGCAGTATTTT. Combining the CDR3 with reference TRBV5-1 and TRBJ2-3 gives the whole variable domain KAGVTQTPRYLIKTRGQQVTLSCSPISGHRSVSWYQQTPGQGLQFLFEYFSETQRNKGNFPGRFSGRQFSNSRSEMNVSTLELGDSALYLCASSPYPGSRGTDTQYFGPGTRLTVL.

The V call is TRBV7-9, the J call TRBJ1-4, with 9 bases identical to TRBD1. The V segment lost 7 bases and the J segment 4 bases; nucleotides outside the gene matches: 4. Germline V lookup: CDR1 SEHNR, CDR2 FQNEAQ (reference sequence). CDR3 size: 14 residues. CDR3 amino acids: CASNPGQGNEKLFF. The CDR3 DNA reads TGTGCCAGCAACCCGGGACAGGGTAATGAAAAACTGTTTTTT.

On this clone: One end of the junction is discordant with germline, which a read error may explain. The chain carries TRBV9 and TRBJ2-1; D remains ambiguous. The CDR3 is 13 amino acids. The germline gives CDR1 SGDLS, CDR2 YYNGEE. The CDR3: CASGVLGRNEQFF. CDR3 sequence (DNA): TGTGCCAGCGGCGTCCTGGGCCGAAATGAGCAGTTCTTC. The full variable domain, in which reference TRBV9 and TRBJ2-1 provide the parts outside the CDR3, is DSGVTQTPKHLITATGQRVTLRCSPRSGDLSVYWYQQSLDQGLQFLIQYYNGEERAKGNILERFSAQQFPDLHSELNLSSLELGDSALYFCASGVLGRNEQFFGPGTRLTVL.

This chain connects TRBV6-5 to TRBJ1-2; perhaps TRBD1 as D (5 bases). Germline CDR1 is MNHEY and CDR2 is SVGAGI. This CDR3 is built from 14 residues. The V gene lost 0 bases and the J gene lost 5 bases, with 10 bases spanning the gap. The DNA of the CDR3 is TGTGCCAGCAGTTACTCTGGTGGGGGTTATGGCTACACCTTC. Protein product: CASSYSGGGYGYTF.

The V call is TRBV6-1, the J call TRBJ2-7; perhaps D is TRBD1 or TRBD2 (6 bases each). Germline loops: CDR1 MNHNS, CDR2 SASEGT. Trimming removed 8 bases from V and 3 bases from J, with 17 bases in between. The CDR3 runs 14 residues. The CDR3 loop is CASLGGVWSYEQYF. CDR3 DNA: TGTGCCAGCCTCGGGGGCGTTTGGAGCTACGAGCAGTACTTC.

The CDR3 region has the DNA TGTGCCACCTCGGGGTCCGCCGCTGGAAACACCATATATTTT. Translation: CATSGSAAGNTIYF. This chain links TRBV19 with TRBJ1-3; unclear D gene. CDR1 is LNHDA, CDR2 SQIVND, per germline (reference sequence). The CDR3 runs 14 residues. Trimming stripped 10 bases from V and 2 bases from J, with 15 bases between.

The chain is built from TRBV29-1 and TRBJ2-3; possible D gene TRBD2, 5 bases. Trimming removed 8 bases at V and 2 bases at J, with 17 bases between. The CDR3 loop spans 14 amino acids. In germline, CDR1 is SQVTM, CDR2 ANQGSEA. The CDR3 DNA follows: TGCAGCACCCGAAGGCGGGTTTTCACAGATACGCAGTATTTT. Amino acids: CSTRRRVFTDTQYF.

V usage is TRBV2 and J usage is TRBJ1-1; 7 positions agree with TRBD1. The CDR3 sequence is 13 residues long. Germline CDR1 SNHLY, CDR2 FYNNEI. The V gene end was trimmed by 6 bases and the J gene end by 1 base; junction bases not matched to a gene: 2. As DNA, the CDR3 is TGTGCCAGCAGGGGACAGCCGAACACTGAAGCTTTCTTT. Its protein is CASRGQPNTEAFF.

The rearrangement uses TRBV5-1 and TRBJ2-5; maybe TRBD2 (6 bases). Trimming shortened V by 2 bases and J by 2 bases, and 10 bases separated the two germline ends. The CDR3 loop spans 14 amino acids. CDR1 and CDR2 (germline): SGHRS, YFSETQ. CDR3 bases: TGCGCCAGCAGCTTTGGAGGGGATCAAGAGACCCAGTACTTC. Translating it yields CASSFGGDQETQYF.

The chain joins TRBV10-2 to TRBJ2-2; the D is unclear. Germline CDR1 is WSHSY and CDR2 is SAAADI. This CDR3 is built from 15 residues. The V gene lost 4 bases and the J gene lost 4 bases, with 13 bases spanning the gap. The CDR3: CASSVRSTSTGELFF. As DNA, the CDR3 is TGCGCCAGCAGTGTCCGTAGTACGAGCACCGGGGAGCTGTTTTTT.

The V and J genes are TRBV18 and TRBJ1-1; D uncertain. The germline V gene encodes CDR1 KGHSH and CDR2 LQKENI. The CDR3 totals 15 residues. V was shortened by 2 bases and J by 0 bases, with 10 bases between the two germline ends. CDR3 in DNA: TGTGCCAGCTCACCAGGTTACGGACTGAACACTGAAGCTTTCTTT. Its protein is CASSPGYGLNTEAFF.

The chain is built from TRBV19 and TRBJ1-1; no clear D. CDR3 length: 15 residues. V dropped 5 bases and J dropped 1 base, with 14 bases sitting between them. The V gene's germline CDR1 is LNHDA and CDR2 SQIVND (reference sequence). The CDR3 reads CASSFRQTWNTEAFF. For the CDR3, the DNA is TGTGCCAGTAGTTTCAGACAAACGTGGAACACTGAAGCTTTCTTT. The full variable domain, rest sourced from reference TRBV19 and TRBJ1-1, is DGGITQSPKYLFRKEGQNVTLSCEQNLNHDAMYWYRQDPGQGLRLIYYSQIVNDFQKGDIAEGYSVSREKKESFPLTVTSAQKNPTAFYLCASSFRQTWNTEAFFGQGTRLTVV.

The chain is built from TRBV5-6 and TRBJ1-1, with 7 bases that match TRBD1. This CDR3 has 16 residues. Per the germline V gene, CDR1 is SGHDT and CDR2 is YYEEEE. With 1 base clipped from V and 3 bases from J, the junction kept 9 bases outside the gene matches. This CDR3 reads CASSLLTGSIYTEAFF. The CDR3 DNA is TGTGCCAGCAGCTTGTTGACAGGGAGTATCTACACTGAAGCTTTCTTT.

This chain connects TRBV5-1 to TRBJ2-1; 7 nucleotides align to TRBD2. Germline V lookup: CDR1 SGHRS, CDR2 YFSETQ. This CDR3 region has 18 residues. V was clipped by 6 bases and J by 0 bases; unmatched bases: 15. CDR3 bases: TGCGCCAGCAAATACGTAGTGGGGGGGTACCCCTCCTACAATGAGCAGTTCTTC. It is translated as CASKYVVGGYPSYNEQFF.

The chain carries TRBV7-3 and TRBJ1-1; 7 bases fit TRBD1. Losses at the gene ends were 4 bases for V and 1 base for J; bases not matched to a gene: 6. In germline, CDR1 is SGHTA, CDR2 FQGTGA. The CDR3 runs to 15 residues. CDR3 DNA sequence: TGTGCCAGCAGCTGGCGGGGACAGACGAACACTGAAGCTTTCTTT. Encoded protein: CASSWRGQTNTEAFF.

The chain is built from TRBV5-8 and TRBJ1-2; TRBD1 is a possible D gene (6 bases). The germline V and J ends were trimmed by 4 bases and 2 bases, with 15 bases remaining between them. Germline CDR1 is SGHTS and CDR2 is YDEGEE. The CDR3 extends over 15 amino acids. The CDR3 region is CASSRGDVGNYGYTF. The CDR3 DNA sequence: TGTGCCAGCAGCAGGGGGGACGTCGGAAACTATGGCTACACCTTC.